The clone carrying this T cell receptor beta chain was counted ten times or more. Its antigen is unidentified. The entry originates in a study of blood T cells in healthy people across ages. CDR1 is SGHRS and CDR2 is YFSETQ in the germline V gene. Germline trimming cut 1 base from V and 0 bases from J; bases unmatched to any gene: 4. This CDR3 has 17 amino acids. A sample-barcoded 5' primer and a J-beta primer mix were used in a second PCR of roughly 6 to 11 cycles. A single record per CDR3 protein comes from TCRdb applying MiXCR to the 5' RACE reads. The table has a few hundred thousand distinct CDR3 sequences, about 49% seen once. Study findings and constraints: TCR beta diversity per million T cells fell roughly linearly with age.

This chain joins TRBV5-1 and TRBJ2-6; 7 nucleotides match TRBD1. This TCR was sampled from a man aged 55 to 69 in good health. What was sequenced was blood. The CDR3 DNA follows: TGCGCCAGCAGCTTGCGACAGGGAGACTCTGGGGCCAACGTCCTGACTTTC. Protein sequence: CASSLRQGDSGANVLTF.